This entry lists 28 T cell receptor beta chains sequenced from one sample in a study of molecular identifiers for immune sequencing clone quantification. TCRdb re-called the PCR reads through MiXCR, storing one row per CDR3 protein. This sample has approximately 320,000 distinct CDR3 sequences, with roughly 24% found just once. The sequencing input was naive CD8+ T cells from blood, with Jurkat cell RNA spiked in. Specified subset: FACS-sorted CD8+CD4-CCR7+CD45RA+ naive T cells. The receptors shown here come from a human donor in good health. Some libraries in this study had Jurkat cell RNA spiked in.

This clonotype was found many times. It is unclear where the CDR3 begins or ends on the DNA, so no DNA is shown, and the CDR3 is as TCRdb lists it. The chain has TRBV5-4 and TRBJ2-5; TRBD1, the table's D call, was not compared with the DNA. Germline V gene sequence: CDR1 SGHNT, CDR2 YYREEE (reference sequence). The CDR3 totals 16 residues, both ends included. The CDR3: CASSLGLSGPQETQYF.

In this sample, this clonotype turned up many times. This chain uses TRBV7-9 with TRBJ2-3; no clear D gene. CDR3 length: 13 amino acids. Deletions cut 4 bases from V and 2 bases from J, with 7 bases between. Per the germline V gene, CDR1 is SEHNR and CDR2 is FQNEAQ (reference sequence). The CDR3 sequence is CASSSALTDTQYF. Here the CDR3 DNA reads TGTGCCAGCAGCTCGGCCCTCACAGATACGCAGTATTTT.

This clonotype was found many times. The chain carries TRBV20-1 and TRBJ1-6; maybe TRBD1 (5 bases). The CDR3 spans 14 residues. The V end was cut by 3 bases, the J end by 6 bases, with 12 bases between. The V gene's germline CDR1 is DFQATT and CDR2 SNEGSKA (reference sequence). For the CDR3, the DNA is TGCAGTGCTAGGGAGGGGCTCGGTAATTCACCCCTCCACTTT. It specifies CSAREGLGNSPLHF.

Comments on this clonotype: Possible read error: a much larger clone is one base away. This is likely a read error, given that the CDR3 carries no conserved phenylalanine or tryptophan at its end. V is TRBV29-1 and J is TRBJ2-1; a weak D match, TRBD1 (7 bases). Germline V gene sequence: CDR1 SQVTM, CDR2 ANQGSEA. This CDR3 contains 13 residues. Trimming took 6 bases from V and 9 from J, leaving 18 bases between them. The CDR3 DNA is TGCAGCGTCGGAGGGCAGGGGGACGGTGAGCAGTTCCTC. Its protein is CSVGGQGDGEQFL.

The chain couples TRBV21-1 to TRBJ1-5; the DNA was not compared with TRBD1, the D call given in the table. TRBV21-1 is described as a pseudogene. There are 19 residues in the CDR3. The DNA for the CDR3 is TGTGCCAGCAGCGTCCATGGCGCCATAACCGACTATGGCAATCAGCCCCAGCATTTT. It translates to CASSVHGAITDYGNQPQHF.

Details on this clonotype: A clone one base away is much larger, so this may be a read error. Likely a read error: the CDR3 ends without its conserved phenylalanine or tryptophan. The CDR3, as DNA: TGTGCCTGGAGTGTACGACACTTCTACGAGCAGTACCTC. As protein: CAWSVRHFYEQYL. The V and J genes are TRBV30 and TRBJ2-7, with D unclear. V was cut by 0 bases and J by 3 bases, with 9 bases left in between. In germline, CDR1 is GTSNPN, CDR2 SVGIG (reference sequence). The CDR3 extends over 13 amino acids.

This chain connects TRBV11-2 to TRBJ2-3, with 11 positions matching TRBD2. The CDR3 length is 17 residues. Trimming cost V 8 bases and J 4 bases; bases outside gene matches: 14. Germline values: CDR1 SGHAT, CDR2 FQNNGV. The CDR3 nucleotides read TGTGCCAGCCGCGCTTACCCTAGCGGGGGGAGGGCAGATACGCAGTATTTT. Its translation is CASRAYPSGGRADTQYF.

This clonotype was observed at least ten times. This chain links TRBV9 with TRBJ2-7; TRBD1 agrees at 7 bases. V lost 4 bases, J lost 4 bases, and 8 bases stayed unmatched. The CDR3 runs 14 residues. Germline V gene sequence: CDR1 SGDLS, CDR2 YYNGEE. The CDR3 loop reads CASSPGQSLYEQYF. The CDR3, as DNA: TGTGCCAGCAGCCCGGGACAGAGTCTTTACGAGCAGTACTTC.

The J gene is TRBJ2-5, the V gene TRBV11-2, with TRBD2 matching 11 bases. Germline V lookup: CDR1 SGHAT, CDR2 FQNNGV. This CDR3 region has 21 residues. The V segment lost 1 base and the J segment 4 bases; nucleotides outside the gene matches: 20. CDR3 amino acids: CASSLGGWASGGPLQRETQYF. For the CDR3, the DNA is TGTGCCAGCAGCTTAGGCGGTTGGGCTAGCGGGGGGCCCCTCCAAAGAGAGACCCAGTACTTC.

This chain links TRBV7-6 with TRBJ2-5; TRBD2 agrees at 7 bases. Trimming removed 4 bases from V and 3 bases from J; junction bases left unmatched: 11. This CDR3 comprises 16 residues. The germline V gene encodes CDR1 SGHVS and CDR2 FNYEAQ. In DNA form, the CDR3 reads TGTGCCAGCAGCTCCACGGTCCTAGCGGCGGAAGAGACCCAGTACTTC. Translating gives CASSSTVLAAEETQYF.

This clonotype occurred a few times. The chain uses TRBV12-3 or TRBV12-4 and TRBJ2-7; TRBD1 matches 10 bases. V lost 5 bases to trimming and J lost 3 bases; unmatched junction nucleotides: 4. This CDR3 is 14 amino acids long. CDR3 loop: CASSPTGGFYEQYF. Written as DNA, the CDR3 is TGTGCCAGCAGTCCGACAGGGGGCTTCTACGAGCAGTACTTC.

This clonotype was seen ten or more times. In nucleotides, the CDR3 is TGTGCCAGCAGCTTAGTCCCTAGCGGGATTGGTGAGACCCAGTACTTC. This translates into CASSLVPSGIGETQYF. The chain carries TRBV7-2 and TRBJ2-5; 9 bases agree with TRBD2. From germline, CDR1 is SGHTA and CDR2 FQGNSA. V lost 1 base and J lost 5; bases outside the gene matches: 8. This CDR3 has 16 residues.

Notes on this clonotype: A much larger clone lies a single base off, so this may be a read error. The chain has TRBV29-1 and TRBJ2-7; TRBD1 might be the D (6 bases). Germline V gives CDR1 SQVTM, CDR2 ANQGSEA. The CDR3 is 12 amino acids. V shed 4 bases and J shed 8 bases, with 15 bases lying between them. The CDR3 reads CSVVLPGDKQYF. CDR3 nucleotide sequence: TGCAGCGTTGTTTTACCAGGGGACAAGCAGTACTTC.

This clonotype was seen once. A much larger clone lies one base from this, so it may be a read error. The chain combines TRBV7-9 with TRBJ2-1; D remains unclear. The CDR3 sequence is 15 residues long. Trimming shortened V by 5 bases and J by 0 bases, and 11 bases separated the two germline ends. Germline CDR1 and CDR2: SEHNR and FQNEAQ (reference sequence). CDR3 region: CASSLTTNSYNEQFF. DNA of the CDR3: TGTGCCAGCAGCCTGACAACAAACTCCTACAATGAGCAGTTCTTC.

This clonotype has only a few counts. The V gene is TRBV7-2, the J gene TRBJ1-3; 8 nucleotides match TRBD1. There are 17 residues in the CDR3. Germline V gene data show CDR1 as SGHTA and CDR2 as FQGNSA. The V segment lost 5 bases and the J segment 0 bases; nucleotides outside the gene matches: 9. CDR3 in amino acids: CASSRLGGQGSGNTIYF. DNA for the CDR3: TGTGCCAGCAGCCGCCTGGGAGGACAGGGCTCTGGAAACACCATATATTTT.

This clonotype was observed once. The V gene is TRBV20-1, the J gene TRBJ2-7, with TRBD1 as a possible D gene (5 bases). There are 16 residues in the CDR3. From germline, CDR1 is DFQATT and CDR2 SNEGSKA (reference sequence). In nucleotides, the CDR3 is TGCAGCGCTCGATCCCCCCGTGACAGCAGCTCCTACGAGCAGTACTTC. Protein: CSARSPRDSSSYEQYF.

In its sample, this clonotype was seen many times. The chain is built from TRBV28 and TRBJ2-3; 11 nucleotides line up with TRBD2. The CDR3 contains 15 residues. With 7 bases clipped from V and 4 bases from J, the junction kept 7 bases outside the gene matches. Germline values: CDR1 MDHEN, CDR2 SYDVKM. This chain's CDR3 is CASNLLAGGADTQYF. The DNA for the CDR3 is TGTGCCAGCAATCTCCTAGCGGGAGGCGCAGATACGCAGTATTTT.

This clonotype has ten or more counts. The rearrangement links TRBV6-5 to TRBJ2-7, with D perhaps matching TRBD1 or TRBD2 (5 bases each). Germline V lookup: CDR1 MNHEY, CDR2 SVGAGI. V lost 4 bases and J lost 1, with 8 bases in between. The CDR3 is made up of 13 amino acids. This CDR3 is CASSWDGSYEQYF. The CDR3 nucleotides read TGTGCCAGCAGTTGGGACGGATCCTACGAGCAGTACTTC.

V and J are TRBV19 and TRBJ2-2, with 12 bases fitting TRBD2. The CDR3 length is 17 residues. J gave up 6 bases and V 3 bases, and 8 bases lay outside the gene matches. Germline loops: CDR1 LNHDA, CDR2 SQIVND (reference sequence). CDR3 nucleotides: TGTGCCAGTAGTATCCTTTTAACTAGCGGGAGGCCCGGGGAGCTGTTTTTT. Translating it yields CASSILLTSGRPGELFF.

V is TRBV14 and J is TRBJ2-3, with D perhaps matching TRBD2 (6 bases). This CDR3 contains 14 residues. The germline V gene has CDR1 SGHDN and CDR2 FVKESK. The ends were cut back, 0 bases at V and 6 bases at J, with 10 bases in the middle. The CDR3 DNA is TGTGCCAGCAGCCAAGATCTAGCGTTTGATACGCAGTATTTT. Its protein is CASSQDLAFDTQYF.

This clonotype showed up many times. This sequence joins TRBV27 and TRBJ2-5, with D perhaps matching TRBD2 (5 bases). Trimming stripped 3 bases from V and 3 bases from J, with 8 bases between. The germline CDR1 and CDR2 sequences are MNHEY and SMNVEV (reference sequence). The CDR3 is made up of 13 amino acids. As DNA, the CDR3 is TGTGCCAGCAGTTTGAGCGGAGAAGAGACCCAGTACTTC. Translating gives CASSLSGEETQYF.

As regards this clonotype: One base away lies a much larger clone, so this may be a sequencing read error. Since no conserved phenylalanine or tryptophan closes the CDR3, a read error is the likely cause. The chain carries TRBV20-1 and TRBJ2-3, with D hard to call. With 0 bases removed from V and 0 bases from J, the gap between germline ends came to 4 bases. CDR1 and CDR2 (germline): DFQATT, SNEGSKA (reference sequence). The CDR3 runs 13 residues. In DNA form, the CDR3 reads TGCAGTGCTAGAGAGTCAAGCACAGATACGCAGTATATT. It codes for CSARESSTDTQYI.

This clonotype was observed at least ten times. This chain connects TRBV2 to TRBJ1-5; 10 bases are shared with TRBD1. Per the germline V gene, CDR1 is SNHLY and CDR2 is FYNNEI. The CDR3 has 15 amino acids. After removal of 8 bases from V and 2 bases from J, the junction contained 6 bases not matched to a gene. The CDR3 loop reads CASGWDRGGNQPQHF. CDR3 bases: TGTGCCAGCGGTTGGGACAGGGGTGGCAATCAGCCCCAGCATTTT.

This clonotype was detected many times. The chain is built from TRBV6-5 and TRBJ1-6; D is uncertain. Between the trimmed V and J ends, which lost 2 bases and 12 bases, there was a span of 11 bases. CDR3 length: 13 residues. CDR1 and CDR2 (germline): MNHEY, SVGAGI. This CDR3 is CASSYTPAGPLHF. The CDR3 bases are TGTGCCAGCAGTTACACCCCAGCCGGACCCCTCCACTTT.

The chain carries TRBV19 and TRBJ1-4, with TRBD1 matching 8 bases. Per germline, CDR1 LNHDA and CDR2 SQIVND (reference sequence). V gave up 5 bases and J gave up 2 bases; unmatched junction bases: 4. This CDR3 region has 15 residues. The CDR3 sequence is CASSWQGATNEKLFF. The DNA of the CDR3 is TGTGCCAGTAGTTGGCAGGGGGCGACTAATGAAAAACTGTTTTTT.

In its sample, this clonotype was seen many times. J is TRBJ1-2 and V is TRBV13; 10 bases map to TRBD1. Germline V lookup: CDR1 PRHDT, CDR2 FYEKMQ (reference sequence). This CDR3 spans 18 amino acids. J lost 4 bases, V lost 4 bases, and 15 bases had no gene match. The CDR3 sequence: CASSSFTGQGIGVYGYTF. The CDR3 region has the DNA TGTGCCAGCAGCTCGTTCACGGGACAGGGGATCGGGGTCTATGGCTACACCTTC.

The chain couples TRBV2 to TRBJ2-7; D remains ambiguous. Trimming shortened V by 1 base and J by 2 bases, and 12 bases separated the two germline ends. Germline lookup yields CDR1 SNHLY and CDR2 FYNNEI. This CDR3 is built from 15 residues. CDR3 DNA sequence: TGTGCCAGCAGTGAAGACTTTCAGTTCGCCTACGAGCAGTACTTC. Translation gives CASSEDFQFAYEQYF.

J is TRBJ2-3 and V is TRBV29-1, with 9 bases fitting TRBD2. The CDR3 contains 17 residues. Trimming at V came to 1 base and at J to 2 bases, leaving 10 bases not matched to a gene. Germline assignment: CDR1 SQVTM and CDR2 ANQGSEA. The CDR3 DNA sequence: TGCAGCGTTGAAGGAGGTAGGACTAGCGTGTCCACAGATACGCAGTATTTT. Protein sequence: CSVEGGRTSVSTDTQYF.